A selection of T cell receptor beta chains follows, all from one sample in a study of beta chain features in type 1 diabetes. Produced via immunoSEQ multiplex PCR; TCRdb's table is partial and in-frame only. The data contain 60,000 to 75,000 clones, around 49% of them singletons. Specimen: central memory CD4+ T cells from blood. These receptors were obtained from a man between 25 and 39 years old with type 1 diabetes. CDR3s include the opening cysteine and the closing phenylalanine or tryptophan. Fields, in order: clone size, J gene, V gene, D gene, CDR3 DNA, CDR3 protein. D genes are given only for firm matches. Rows may omit the clone size; those that give it use once, few, many or a size class.

clone_size: -; j_call: TRBJ2-5; v_call: TRBV2; d_call: -; cdr3_nt: TGTGCCAGCAGGGACACAGGAGTTGAGACCCAGTACTTC; cdr3_aa: CASRDTGVETQYF
clone_size: once; j_call: TRBJ1-2; v_call: TRBV29-1; d_call: TRBD1; cdr3_nt: TGCAGCGTTGAGTGGACAGGGGGCAATGGCTACACCTTC; cdr3_aa: CSVEWTGGNGYTF
clone_size: -; j_call: TRBJ2-3; v_call: TRBV7-9; d_call: TRBD2; cdr3_nt: TGTGCCAGCAGCTTAGAGAGCGGGGGGGCCAGTGATACGCAGTATTTT; cdr3_aa: CASSLESGGASDTQYF
clone_size: once; j_call: TRBJ1-1; v_call: TRBV27; d_call: -; cdr3_nt: TGTGCCAGCAGTGAAGTAGGGTTTGGGGGGACTGAAGCTTTCTTT; cdr3_aa: CASSEVGFGGTEAFF
clone_size: -; j_call: TRBJ1-1; v_call: TRBV13; d_call: -; cdr3_nt: TGTGCCAGCAGCTTATCGGGGACTGAAGCTTTCTTT; cdr3_aa: CASSLSGTEAFF
clone_size: -; j_call: TRBJ1-6; v_call: TRBV6-6; d_call: -; cdr3_nt: TGTGCCAGCAGCCCTAGCGGGACATTCAACAGTTCACCCCTCCACTTT; cdr3_aa: CASSPSGTFNSSPLHF
clone_size: few; j_call: TRBJ1-6; v_call: TRBV2; d_call: -; cdr3_nt: TGTGCCAGCAACCCCGGGTATTATAATTCACCCCTCCACTTT; cdr3_aa: CASNPGYYNSPLHF
clone_size: few; j_call: TRBJ2-1; v_call: TRBV30; d_call: -; cdr3_nt: TGTGCCTGGAAGTTCGCGGGTTCTACGATCTCCTACAATGAGCAGTTCTTC; cdr3_aa: CAWKFAGSTISYNEQFF
clone_size: -; j_call: TRBJ1-6; v_call: TRBV10-2; d_call: TRBD1; cdr3_nt: TGCGCCAGCTCGGGACAGTATAATTCACCCCTCCACTTT; cdr3_aa: CASSGQYNSPLHF
clone_size: -; j_call: TRBJ2-3; v_call: TRBV7-2; d_call: -; cdr3_nt: TGTGCCAGCAGCCGCGGCGGAGGGGAATCGGAGTATTTT; cdr3_aa: CASSRGGGESEYF
clone_size: -; j_call: TRBJ1-5; v_call: TRBV2; d_call: TRBD1; cdr3_nt: TGTGCCAGCAGCTTAACGACAGGGACGGGCAATCAGCCCCAGCATTTT; cdr3_aa: CASSLTTGTGNQPQHF
clone_size: medium-sized; j_call: TRBJ2-1; v_call: TRBV5-4; d_call: TRBD2; cdr3_nt: TGTGCCAGCAGCCCTCGGAGCGGGAGGGCCTTAGACGAGCAGTTCTTC; cdr3_aa: CASSPRSGRALDEQFF
clone_size: -; j_call: TRBJ1-6; v_call: TRBV5-1; d_call: -; cdr3_nt: TGCGCCAGCAGCTCAATCGGACTTAATTCACCCCTCCACTTT; cdr3_aa: CASSSIGLNSPLHF
clone_size: -; j_call: TRBJ2-1; v_call: TRBV5-8; d_call: TRBD2; cdr3_nt: TGTGCCAGCAGCTGGGGACTAGCGGACTACAATGAGCAGTTCTTC; cdr3_aa: CASSWGLADYNEQFF
clone_size: -; j_call: TRBJ1-1; v_call: TRBV7-9; d_call: TRBD1; cdr3_nt: TGTGCCAGCAGCTTAGCGTGGGGACAGGGGAACACTGAAGCTTTCTTT; cdr3_aa: CASSLAWGQGNTEAFF
clone_size: -; j_call: TRBJ2-2; v_call: TRBV29-1; d_call: TRBD1; cdr3_nt: TGCAGCGGAGCGGGACAGGGGAACACCGGGGAGCTGTTTTTT; cdr3_aa: CSGAGQGNTGELFF
clone_size: -; j_call: TRBJ2-2; v_call: TRBV2; d_call: -; cdr3_nt: TGTGCCAGCAGTGAGAGAACGAACACCGGGGAGCTGTTTTTT; cdr3_aa: CASSERTNTGELFF
clone_size: many; j_call: TRBJ2-7; v_call: TRBV7-6; d_call: TRBD2; cdr3_nt: TGTGCCAGCAGCCCGGGGACTAGCAACGAGCAGTACTTC; cdr3_aa: CASSPGTSNEQYF
clone_size: -; j_call: TRBJ2-7; v_call: TRBV12-5; d_call: TRBD2; cdr3_nt: TGTGCTAGTGCCCCCCGGAGACATGGGGGGGGATACGAGCAGTACTTC; cdr3_aa: CASAPRRHGGGYEQYF
clone_size: -; j_call: TRBJ1-1; v_call: TRBV6-1; d_call: TRBD1; cdr3_nt: TGTGCCAGCAGTTTCGGACAGGGGGGTGAAGCTTTCTTT; cdr3_aa: CASSFGQGGEAFF
clone_size: -; j_call: TRBJ1-2; v_call: TRBV5-6; d_call: TRBD1; cdr3_nt: TGTGCCAGCAGCGGACACGGACAGGGCCGTGACTATGGCTACACCTTC; cdr3_aa: CASSGHGQGRDYGYTF
clone_size: -; j_call: TRBJ2-5; v_call: TRBV19; d_call: TRBD2; cdr3_nt: TGTGCCAGTAGTCCCAGGGAGGGAGAGACCCAGTACTTC; cdr3_aa: CASSPREGETQYF
clone_size: -; j_call: TRBJ1-5; v_call: TRBV7-2; d_call: -; cdr3_nt: TGTGCCAGCAGCTTCTATAGCCAAAGCAATCAGCCCCAGCATTTT; cdr3_aa: CASSFYSQSNQPQHF
clone_size: few; j_call: TRBJ1-2; v_call: TRBV29-1; d_call: TRBD1; cdr3_nt: TGCAGCGTTGATACCCAGGGGGAGGGCTACACCTTC; cdr3_aa: CSVDTQGEGYTF
clone_size: few; j_call: TRBJ2-1; v_call: TRBV5-4; d_call: -; cdr3_nt: TGTGCCAGCAGCCCAGAGTGGGCCCGAGCCAATGAGCAGTTCTTC; cdr3_aa: CASSPEWARANEQFF
clone_size: -; j_call: TRBJ2-7; v_call: TRBV2; d_call: -; cdr3_nt: TGTGCCAGCAGTGATGTGTACGAGCAGTACTTC; cdr3_aa: CASSDVYEQYF
clone_size: -; j_call: TRBJ1-5; v_call: TRBV6-6; d_call: -; cdr3_nt: TGTGCCAGCAGTCTCCCGACCGGACAGCACAATCAGCCCCAGCATTTT; cdr3_aa: CASSLPTGQHNQPQHF
clone_size: -; j_call: TRBJ1-1; v_call: TRBV5-1; d_call: -; cdr3_nt: TGCGCCAGCAGCTTGACGGGGAGGACTGAAGCTTTCTTT; cdr3_aa: CASSLTGRTEAFF
clone_size: -; j_call: TRBJ1-1; v_call: TRBV2; d_call: -; cdr3_nt: TGTGCCAGCAGAGGGGTACCGGGAGCAATTGACACTGAAGCTTTCTTT; cdr3_aa: CASRGVPGAIDTEAFF
clone_size: few; j_call: TRBJ2-3; v_call: TRBV5-1; d_call: TRBD1; cdr3_nt: TGCGCCAGCAGCGGCATGACAGGGGGCGCAGATACGCAGTATTTT; cdr3_aa: CASSGMTGGADTQYF
clone_size: -; j_call: TRBJ2-1; v_call: TRBV6-5; d_call: TRBD2; cdr3_nt: TGTGCCAGCAGTTCCACTAGCGGGTCCTACAATGAGCAGTTCTTC; cdr3_aa: CASSSTSGSYNEQFF
clone_size: -; j_call: TRBJ1-3; v_call: TRBV19; d_call: -; cdr3_nt: TGTGCCAGCCGACAGTACTCTGGAAACACCATATATTTT; cdr3_aa: CASRQYSGNTIYF
clone_size: few; j_call: TRBJ1-1; v_call: TRBV27; d_call: -; cdr3_nt: TGTGCCAGCAGTTTCTTTCCGGGGGGCACTGAAGCTTTCTTT; cdr3_aa: CASSFFPGGTEAFF
clone_size: -; j_call: TRBJ2-7; v_call: TRBV4-2; d_call: -; cdr3_nt: TGTGCCAGCAGCCACGGAGGGGCAGGGCTCAACGCCCCCGAGCAGTACTTC; cdr3_aa: CASSHGGAGLNAPEQYF
clone_size: few; j_call: TRBJ1-5; v_call: TRBV7-2; d_call: TRBD1; cdr3_nt: TGTGCCAGCAGCCCGGGTCCGGGACAGGGGACTCAGCCCCAGCATTTT; cdr3_aa: CASSPGPGQGTQPQHF